The 22 T cell receptor beta chains presented below share a single source sample, sequenced in a study of cytomegalovirus exposure and HLA in healthy donors. Primers included in the PCR were 60 Vbeta and 13 Jbeta primers. Produced via immunoSEQ multiplex PCR; TCRdb's table is partial and in-frame only. The sample has about 35,000 clones, 65% to 85% seen once. Sequenced: PBMCs. The receptors originated from a woman in her 30s in good health and CMV-seropositive.

Worth noting for this clone: At the DNA level, this CDR3 is encoded by other sequences in the same sample as well. This sequence joins TRBV19 and TRBJ2-1, with D unresolved. Trimming removed 1 base at V and 7 bases at J, with 5 bases between. The germline V gene has CDR1 LNHDA and CDR2 SQIVND (reference sequence). The CDR3 spans 12 residues. Here the CDR3 reads CASSIGRNEQFF. In DNA, the CDR3 is TGTGCCAGTAGTATAGGCAGGAATGAGCAGTTCTTC.

The chain employs TRBV7-3 and TRBJ2-6; tentative D call: TRBD1 (7 bases). Germline V gene sequence: CDR1 SGHTA, CDR2 FQGTGA. The CDR3 consists of 15 residues. With 5 bases removed from V and 1 base from J, the gap between germline ends came to 9 bases. The CDR3 bases are TGTGCCAGCAGCCAGGGGGGTTCTGGGGCCAACGTCCTGACTTTC. Protein sequence: CASSQGGSGANVLTF.

This clone came up once. Different DNA sequences within this sample yield the same CDR3. The chain has TRBV28 and TRBJ2-1, with D uncertain. The CDR3 spans 11 residues. Trimming stripped 3 bases from V and 6 bases from J, with 3 bases between. Looked up from germline, CDR1 is MDHEN and CDR2 is SYDVKM. The CDR3 is CASSFRNEQFF. In DNA, the CDR3 is TGTGCCAGCAGTTTTCGCAATGAGCAGTTCTTC.

V usage is TRBV11-2 and J usage is TRBJ2-1, with TRBD2 identical over 12 bases. CDR3 length: 15 amino acids. Germline CDR1 SGHAT, CDR2 FQNNGV. J gave up 7 bases and V 6 bases, and 7 bases lay outside the gene matches. The CDR3 reads CASRPSGGAGNEQFF. The CDR3 bases are TGTGCCAGCAGACCTAGCGGGGGGGCGGGGAATGAGCAGTTCTTC.

This clone showed up just once. The chain joins TRBV28 to TRBJ2-1; TRBD2 matches at 11 bases. Germline assignment: CDR1 MDHEN and CDR2 SYDVKM. The CDR3 sequence is 16 residues long. V lost 2 bases to trimming and J lost 2 bases; unmatched junction nucleotides: 2. In DNA, the CDR3 is TGTGCCAGCAGTTTAGGGACTAGCGGAACCTACAATGAGCAGTTCTTC. Translated: CASSLGTSGTYNEQFF.

The genes are TRBV6-5 and TRBJ2-2, with D possibly TRBD1 on 5 matching bases. V was shortened by 8 bases and J by 1 base, with 8 bases between the two germline ends. This CDR3 comprises 13 residues. Per germline, CDR1 MNHEY and CDR2 SVGAGI. The CDR3 loop is CASVQGNTGELFF. The CDR3 nucleotides read TGTGCCAGCGTCCAGGGGAACACCGGGGAGCTGTTTTTT.

The rearrangement uses TRBV30 and TRBJ2-1; tentatively, D is TRBD1 (6 bases). Germline V CDR1 and CDR2: GTSNPN, SVGIG (reference sequence). Trimming stripped 0 bases from V and 6 bases from J, with 9 bases between. The CDR3 is 13 amino acids. CDR3 sequence reads: CAWSVARGNEQFF. DNA for the CDR3: TGTGCCTGGAGTGTGGCCAGGGGCAATGAGCAGTTCTTC.

This clone was counted only a few times. The chain carries TRBV2 and TRBJ2-7; 7 bases line up with TRBD2. The germline V gene has CDR1 SNHLY and CDR2 FYNNEI. There are 14 residues in the CDR3. V was clipped by 5 bases and J by 3 bases; unmatched bases: 7. CDR3 sequence (DNA): TGTGCCAGCAGTCCCGGGACTACCAACTACGAGCAGTACTTC. As protein: CASSPGTTNYEQYF.

This clone was seen a handful of times. The chain employs TRBV6-6 and TRBJ2-4; possibly TRBD2 for D (6 bases). V was pared by 6 bases and J by 8 bases, with 17 bases between. CDR1 MNHNY and CDR2 SVGAGI come from the germline V gene (reference sequence). The CDR3 spans 14 residues. CDR3 in DNA: TGTGCCAGCAGAGCGAAAGGGGACTTCTACATTCAGTACTTC. Translated: CASRAKGDFYIQYF.

The chain carries TRBV10-1 and TRBJ2-5, with TRBD1 identical over 9 bases. The end of the DNA is better explained by TRBJ2-7, so the J call may be wrong. The CDR3 contains 16 residues. Per germline, CDR1 WNHNN and CDR2 SYGVQD (reference sequence). DNA for the CDR3: TGCGCCAGCAGTGCCCGGACAGGGGAGGACTCCTACGAGCAGTACTTC. Protein sequence: CASSARTGEDSYEQYF.

The chain recombines TRBV7-8 with TRBJ2-7; 7 bases align to TRBD2. J gave up 2 bases and V 6 bases, and 4 bases lay outside the gene matches. The CDR3 totals 13 residues. Germline-derived CDR1 and CDR2 are SGHVS and FQNEAQ. This CDR3 is CASRESGAYEQYF. CDR3 nucleotide sequence: TGTGCCAGCAGAGAGAGCGGGGCCTACGAGCAGTACTTC.

The chain carries TRBV10-3 and TRBJ1-1; D is unresolved. Trimming left V 3 bases short and J 1 base short, with 3 bases between. This CDR3 has 12 residues. Germline CDR1 is ENHRY and CDR2 is SYGVKD. CDR3 protein: CAISDRNTEAFF. DNA of the CDR3: TGTGCCATCAGTGACAGGAACACTGAAGCTTTCTTT.

J is TRBJ2-7 and V is TRBV7-6, with 9 bases matching TRBD1. The CDR3 contains 15 residues. From germline, CDR1 is SGHVS and CDR2 FNYEAQ. The V gene end was trimmed by 5 bases and the J gene end by 3 bases; junction bases not matched to a gene: 8. The CDR3 reads CASSRLTGGGYEQYF. In nucleotides, the CDR3 is TGTGCCAGCAGCCGATTGACAGGGGGAGGCTACGAGCAGTACTTC.

This rearrangement joins TRBV28 to TRBJ2-7, with D hard to call. Germline V gives CDR1 MDHEN, CDR2 SYDVKM. Trimming cost V 4 bases and J 2 bases, with 6 bases left between them. The CDR3 length is 12 residues. This CDR3 is CASSSTAYEQYF. DNA for the CDR3: TGTGCCAGCAGTTCCACAGCCTACGAGCAGTACTTC.

The chain carries TRBV6-1 and TRBJ1-3, with TRBD1 matching over 7 bases. Germline V gene data show CDR1 as MNHNS and CDR2 as SASEGT. V shed 1 base and J 1 base; nucleotides not matched to a gene: 4. This CDR3 contains 16 residues. CDR3 sequence: CASSEDDRESGNTIYF. As DNA, the CDR3 is TGTGCCAGCAGTGAAGACGACAGGGAATCTGGAAACACCATATATTTT.

V and J are TRBV6-5 and TRBJ2-7, with a tentative D call TRBD1 (8 bases). Germline V lookup: CDR1 MNHEY, CDR2 SVGAGI. The length of the CDR3 is 14 residues. The V end lost 5 bases, the J end lost 4 bases, and 15 bases lay between the germline ends. The CDR3: CASSLTGGGYEQYF. DNA of the CDR3: TGTGCCAGCAGTCTCACAGGGGGGGGATACGAGCAGTACTTC.

The sample holds one count of this clone. Other DNA sequences from this sample encode an identical CDR3 as well. V and J are TRBV28 and TRBJ2-7; no clear D gene. Trimming removed 2 bases from V and 2 bases from J, with 7 bases in between. Germline V CDR1 and CDR2: MDHEN, SYDVKM. This CDR3 is 13 amino acids long. CDR3 sequence (DNA): TGTGCCAGCAGTTTAACTAATACCTACGAGCAGTACTTC. It yields the protein CASSLTNTYEQYF.

The gene calls are TRBV2 and TRBJ1-6; possible D gene TRBD1, 6 bases. The CDR3 length is 15 residues. Trimming pared 2 bases from V and 9 bases from J, leaving 14 bases between. Germline V gives CDR1 SNHLY, CDR2 FYNNEI. The CDR3 DNA reads TGTGCCAGCAGTGAAAGACAGGCATTGGTTTCACCCCTCCACTTT. Protein: CASSERQALVSPLHF.

The rearrangement links TRBV7-6 to TRBJ2-5; perhaps TRBD1 as D (6 bases). The V gene lost 2 bases and the J gene lost 1 base, with 14 bases spanning the gap. The CDR3 length is 16 residues. Germline-derived CDR1 and CDR2 are SGHVS and FNYEAQ. CDR3 sequence reads: CASSLSGQGSQETQYF. As DNA, the CDR3 is TGTGCCAGCAGCTTATCGGGTCAGGGGAGCCAAGAGACCCAGTACTTC.

The chain combines TRBV6-5 with TRBJ2-2; 10 bases are shared with TRBD1. Germline CDR1 is MNHEY and CDR2 is SVGAGI. V shed 0 bases and J 4 bases; nucleotides not matched to a gene: 2. The CDR3 runs to 16 residues. The DNA for the CDR3 is TGTGCCAGCAGTTACTCGGGACAGGGGACCACCGGGGAGCTGTTTTTT. Translating it yields CASSYSGQGTTGELFF.

V usage is TRBV5-1 and J usage is TRBJ1-2; perhaps TRBD1 as D (5 bases). V gave up 0 bases and J gave up 8 bases, with 11 bases separating them. Germline CDR1 SGHRS, CDR2 YFSETQ. The CDR3 contains 13 residues. The CDR3 sequence is CASSLDWGGGYTF. The CDR3 DNA is TGCGCCAGCAGCTTGGATTGGGGGGGAGGCTACACCTTC.

CDR3 loop: CASSSPVLAGGLGQFF. For the CDR3, the DNA is TGTGCCAGCAGCTCCCCGGTACTAGCGGGAGGTCTTGGGCAGTTCTTC. This chain connects TRBV7-2 to TRBJ2-1, with 12 bases matching TRBD2. This CDR3 is built from 16 residues. Germline V lookup: CDR1 SGHTA, CDR2 FQGNSA. V shed 4 bases, J shed 12 bases, and the junction held 13 bases outside the gene matches.